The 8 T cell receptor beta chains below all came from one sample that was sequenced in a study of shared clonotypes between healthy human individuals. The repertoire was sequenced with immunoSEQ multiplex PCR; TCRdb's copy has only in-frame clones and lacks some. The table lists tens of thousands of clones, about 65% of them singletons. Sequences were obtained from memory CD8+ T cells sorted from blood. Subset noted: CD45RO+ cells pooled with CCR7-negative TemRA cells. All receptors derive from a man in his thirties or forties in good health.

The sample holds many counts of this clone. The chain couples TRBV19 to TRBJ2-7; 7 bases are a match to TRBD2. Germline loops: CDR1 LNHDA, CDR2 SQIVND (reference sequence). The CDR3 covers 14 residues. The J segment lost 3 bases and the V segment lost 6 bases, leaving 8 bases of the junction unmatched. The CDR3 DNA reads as TGTGCCAGTAGCCCCTGGGGGGGTTTCTACGAGCAGTACTTC. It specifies CASSPWGGFYEQYF.

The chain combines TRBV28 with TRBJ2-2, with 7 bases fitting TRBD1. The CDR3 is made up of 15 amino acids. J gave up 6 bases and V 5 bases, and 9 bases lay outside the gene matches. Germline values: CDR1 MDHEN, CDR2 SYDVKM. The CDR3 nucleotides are TGTGCCAGCAGTCCCGGCAGGGGGTTCGCCGGGGAGCTGTTTTTT. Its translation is CASSPGRGFAGELFF.

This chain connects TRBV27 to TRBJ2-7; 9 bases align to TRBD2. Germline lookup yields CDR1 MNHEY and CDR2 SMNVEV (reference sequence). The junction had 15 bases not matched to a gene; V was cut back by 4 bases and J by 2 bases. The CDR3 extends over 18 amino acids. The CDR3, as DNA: TGTGCCAGCAGTTGTGTAACCGGGACTAGCAGCCCGGCCTACGAGCAGTACTTC. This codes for CASSCVTGTSSPAYEQYF.

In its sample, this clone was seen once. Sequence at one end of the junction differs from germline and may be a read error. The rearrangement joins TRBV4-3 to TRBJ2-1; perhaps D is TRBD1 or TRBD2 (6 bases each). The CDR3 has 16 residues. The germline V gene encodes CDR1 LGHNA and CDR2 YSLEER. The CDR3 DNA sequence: TGCGCCAGCAGCCAAGAATGGTTCGGGGGCTACAATGGGCAGTTCTTC. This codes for CASSQEWFGGYNGQFF.

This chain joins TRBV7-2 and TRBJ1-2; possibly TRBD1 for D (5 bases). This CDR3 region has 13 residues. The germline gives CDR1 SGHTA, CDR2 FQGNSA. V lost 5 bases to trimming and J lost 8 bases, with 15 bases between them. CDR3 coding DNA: TGTGCCAGCAGCCCGGGGGTTCTCGAGGGCTACACCTTC. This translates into CASSPGVLEGYTF.

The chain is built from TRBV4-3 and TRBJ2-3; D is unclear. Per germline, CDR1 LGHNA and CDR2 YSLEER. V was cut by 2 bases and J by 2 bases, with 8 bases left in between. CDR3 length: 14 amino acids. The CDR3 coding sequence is TGCGCCAGCAGCCAAAGGCTAGACACAGATACGCAGTATTTT. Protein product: CASSQRLDTDTQYF.

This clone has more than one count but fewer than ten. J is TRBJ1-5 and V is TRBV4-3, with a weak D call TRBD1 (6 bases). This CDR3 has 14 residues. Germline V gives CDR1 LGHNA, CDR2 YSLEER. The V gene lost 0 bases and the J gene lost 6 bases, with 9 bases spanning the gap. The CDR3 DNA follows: TGCGCCAGCAGCCAAGAGCAGGGGATTCAGCCCCAGCATTTT. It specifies CASSQEQGIQPQHF.

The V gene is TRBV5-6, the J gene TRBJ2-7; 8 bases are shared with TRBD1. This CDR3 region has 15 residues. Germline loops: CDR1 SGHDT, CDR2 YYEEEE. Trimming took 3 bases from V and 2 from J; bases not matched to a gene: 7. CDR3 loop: CASSWKDRDPYEQYF. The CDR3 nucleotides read TGTGCCAGCAGCTGGAAGGACAGGGATCCCTACGAGCAGTACTTC.